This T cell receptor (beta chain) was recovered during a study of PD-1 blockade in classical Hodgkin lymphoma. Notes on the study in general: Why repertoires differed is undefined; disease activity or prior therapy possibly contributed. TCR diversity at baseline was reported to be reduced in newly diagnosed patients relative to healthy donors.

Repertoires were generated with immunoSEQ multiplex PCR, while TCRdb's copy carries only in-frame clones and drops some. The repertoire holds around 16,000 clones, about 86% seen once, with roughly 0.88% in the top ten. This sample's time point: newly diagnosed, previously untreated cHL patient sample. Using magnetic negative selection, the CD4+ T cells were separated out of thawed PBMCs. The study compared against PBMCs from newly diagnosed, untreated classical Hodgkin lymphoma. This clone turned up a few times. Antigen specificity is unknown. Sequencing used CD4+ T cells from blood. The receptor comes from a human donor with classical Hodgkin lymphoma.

The CDR3 reads CASSLEGGQGFMAQHF. The CDR3, as DNA: TGCGCCAGCAGCTTGGAGGGTGGGCAGGGGTTTATGGCCCAGCATTTT. The chain uses TRBV5-1 and TRBJ1-5, with a weak D call TRBD1 (6 bases). CDR1 and CDR2 from the germline V gene are SGHRS and YFSETQ. This CDR3 has 16 amino acids. Trimming removed 0 bases at V and 11 bases at J, with 21 bases between.